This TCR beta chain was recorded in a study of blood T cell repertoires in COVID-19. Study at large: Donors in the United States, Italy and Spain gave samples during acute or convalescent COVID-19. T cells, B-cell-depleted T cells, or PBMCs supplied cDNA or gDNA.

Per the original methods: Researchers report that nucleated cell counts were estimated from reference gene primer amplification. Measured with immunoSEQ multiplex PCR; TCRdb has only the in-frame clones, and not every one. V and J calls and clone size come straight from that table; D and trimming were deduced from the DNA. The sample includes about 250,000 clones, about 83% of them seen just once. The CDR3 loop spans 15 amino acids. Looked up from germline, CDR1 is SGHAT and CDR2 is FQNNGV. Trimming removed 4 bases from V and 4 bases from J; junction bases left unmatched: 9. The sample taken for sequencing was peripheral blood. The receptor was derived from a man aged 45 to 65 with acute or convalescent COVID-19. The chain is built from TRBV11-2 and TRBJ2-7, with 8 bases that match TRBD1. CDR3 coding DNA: TGTGCCAGCAGCTCCTATGATCACAGGGGGTACGAGCAGTACTTC. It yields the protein CASSSYDHRGYEQYF.